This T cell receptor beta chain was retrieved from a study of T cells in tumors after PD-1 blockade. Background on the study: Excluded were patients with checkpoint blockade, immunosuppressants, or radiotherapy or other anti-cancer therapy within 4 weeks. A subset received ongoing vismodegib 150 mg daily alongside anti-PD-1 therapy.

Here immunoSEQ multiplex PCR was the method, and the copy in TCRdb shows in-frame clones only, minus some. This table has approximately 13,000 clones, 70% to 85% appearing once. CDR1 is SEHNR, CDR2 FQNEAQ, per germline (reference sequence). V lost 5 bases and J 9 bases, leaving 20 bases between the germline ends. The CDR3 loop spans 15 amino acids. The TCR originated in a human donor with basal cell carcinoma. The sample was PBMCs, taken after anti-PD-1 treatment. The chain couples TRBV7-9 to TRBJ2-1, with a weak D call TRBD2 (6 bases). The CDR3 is CASSPNRGKVFEQFF. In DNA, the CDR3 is TGTGCCAGCAGCCCGAATCGGGGGAAGGTTTTTGAGCAGTTCTTC. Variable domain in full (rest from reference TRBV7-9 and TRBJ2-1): DTGVSQNPRHKITKRGQNVTFRCDPISEHNRLYWYRQTLGQGPEFLTYFQNEAQLEKSRLLSDRFSAERPKGSFSTLEIQRTEQGDSAMYLCASSPNRGKVFEQFFGPGTRLTVL.